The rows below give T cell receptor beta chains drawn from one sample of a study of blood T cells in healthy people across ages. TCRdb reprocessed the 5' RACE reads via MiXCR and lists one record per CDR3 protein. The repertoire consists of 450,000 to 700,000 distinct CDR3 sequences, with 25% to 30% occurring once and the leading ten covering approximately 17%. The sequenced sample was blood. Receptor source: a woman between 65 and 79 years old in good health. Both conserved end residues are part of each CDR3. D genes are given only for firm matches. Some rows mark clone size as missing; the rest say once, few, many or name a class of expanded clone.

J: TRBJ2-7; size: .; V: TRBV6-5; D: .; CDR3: CASSWVAGNEQYF; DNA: TGTGCCAGCAGTTGGGTGGCGGGTAACGAGCAGTACTTC
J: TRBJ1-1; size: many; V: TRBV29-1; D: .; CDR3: CSVTSESMNTEAFF; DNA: TGCAGCGTTACTTCGGAATCAATGAACACTGAAGCTTTCTTT
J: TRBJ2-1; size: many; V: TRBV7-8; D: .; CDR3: CASSSPGDEQFF; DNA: TGTGCCAGCAGCTCTCCTGGGGATGAGCAGTTCTTC
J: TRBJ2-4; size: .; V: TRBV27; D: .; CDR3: CASSPAGQPSNIQYF; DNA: TGTGCCAGCAGTCCGGCGGGACAGCCCTCAAACATTCAGTACTTC
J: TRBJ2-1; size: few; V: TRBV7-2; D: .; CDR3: CASSLGQNEQFF; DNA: TGTGCCAGCAGCTTAGGGCAAAATGAGCAGTTCTTC
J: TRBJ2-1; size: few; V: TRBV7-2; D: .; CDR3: CASSSKRGAFRDEQFF; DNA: TGTGCCAGCAGCTCCAAGAGGGGGGCCTTTAGGGATGAGCAGTTCTTC
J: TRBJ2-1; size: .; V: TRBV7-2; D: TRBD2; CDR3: CASTPRGGGNEQFF; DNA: TGTGCCAGCACCCCTAGGGGCGGGGGCAATGAGCAGTTCTTC
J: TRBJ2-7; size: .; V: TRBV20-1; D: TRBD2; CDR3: CSATGLAGVGTYEQYF; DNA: TGCAGTGCTACGGGACTAGCGGGAGTGGGTACCTACGAGCAGTACTTC
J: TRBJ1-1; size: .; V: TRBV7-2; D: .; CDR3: CASGQHTEAFF; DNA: TGTGCCAGCGGACAGCACACTGAAGCTTTCTTT
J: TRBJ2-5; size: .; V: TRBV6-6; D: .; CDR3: CASDGTSKTGETQYF; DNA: TGTGCCAGCGACGGGACATCCAAAACGGGAGAGACCCAGTACTTC
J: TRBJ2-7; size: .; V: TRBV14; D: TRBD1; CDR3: CASSPDRALAFFF; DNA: TGTGCCAGCAGCCCGGACAGGGCCCTCGCCTTTTTCTTC
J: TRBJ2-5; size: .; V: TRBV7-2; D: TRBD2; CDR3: CASSSTSVGETQYF; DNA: TGTGCCAGCAGCTCAACTAGCGTCGGCGAGACCCAGTACTTC
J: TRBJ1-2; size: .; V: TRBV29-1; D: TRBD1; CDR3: CSVDPTGDGYTF; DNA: TGCAGCGTGGATCCGACAGGGGATGGCTACACCTTC
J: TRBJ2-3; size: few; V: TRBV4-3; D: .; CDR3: CASSQVGRGPTDTQYF; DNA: TGCGCCAGCAGCCAAGTCGGGCGGGGTCCCACAGATACGCAGTATTTT
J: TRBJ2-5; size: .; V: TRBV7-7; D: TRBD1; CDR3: CASSLGDSYQETQRF; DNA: TGTGCTAGCAGCTTAGGGGACAGCTACCAAGAGACCCAGCGCTTC
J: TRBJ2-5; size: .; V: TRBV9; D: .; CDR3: CASSVGGIRETQYF; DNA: TGTGCCAGCAGCGTAGGGGGCATCAGGGAGACCCAGTACTTC
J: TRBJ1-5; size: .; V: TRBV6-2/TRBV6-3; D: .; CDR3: CASSYFRGGLSNQPQHF; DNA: TGTGCCAGCAGTTATTTCAGGGGAGGATTGAGCAATCAGCCCCAGCATTTT
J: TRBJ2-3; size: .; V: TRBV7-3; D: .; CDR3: CASSLQGRTQYF; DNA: TGTGCCAGCAGCTTACAGGGACGGACGCAGTATTTT
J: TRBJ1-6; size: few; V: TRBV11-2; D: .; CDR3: CASSLAGGSSPLHF; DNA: TGTGCCAGCAGCTTAGCGGGAGGGAGTTCACCCCTCCACTTT
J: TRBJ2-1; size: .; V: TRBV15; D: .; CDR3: CATSRDPSSYNEQFF; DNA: TGTGCCACCAGCAGAGACCCTAGCTCCTACAATGAGCAGTTCTTC
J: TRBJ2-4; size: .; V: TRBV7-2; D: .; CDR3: CASSLAGDLNIQYF; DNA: TGTGCCAGCAGCTTAGCGGGAGACCTAAACATCCAGTACTTC
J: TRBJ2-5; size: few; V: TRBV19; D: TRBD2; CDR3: CASSIPGGAETQYF; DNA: TGTGCCAGTAGTATCCCGGGGGGGGCCGAGACCCAGTACTTC
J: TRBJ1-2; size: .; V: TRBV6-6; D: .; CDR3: CASSLGEEGPGYTF; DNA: TGTGCCAGCAGTTTGGGGGAAGAGGGCCCCGGCTACACCTTC
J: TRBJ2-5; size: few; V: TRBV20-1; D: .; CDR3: CSAISSLRGQEAQYF; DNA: TGCAGTGCTATTTCAAGCTTGCGGGGCCAAGAGGCCCAGTACTTC
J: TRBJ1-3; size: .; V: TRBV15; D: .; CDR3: CATGAGNTIYF; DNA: TGTGCCACAGGGGCTGGAAACACCATATATTTT
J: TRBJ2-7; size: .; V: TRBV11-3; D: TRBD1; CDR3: CASSLAGTVRPTYEQYF; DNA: TGTGCCAGCAGCTTGGCAGGGACAGTCAGGCCCACCTACGAGCAGTACTTC
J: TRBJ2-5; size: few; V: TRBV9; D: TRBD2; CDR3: CASSVGVGGGLRLETQYF; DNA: TGTGCCAGCAGCGTAGGAGTAGGTGGGGGACTAAGGCTAGAGACCCAGTACTTC
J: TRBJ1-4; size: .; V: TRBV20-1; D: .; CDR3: CSARDLGKGSEKLFF; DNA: TGCAGTGCTAGAGATCTCGGGAAGGGTAGTGAAAAACTGTTTTTT
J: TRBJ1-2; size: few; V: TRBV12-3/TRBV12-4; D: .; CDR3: CASTRQVLNYGYTF; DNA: TGTGCCAGCACTAGACAGGTCCTTAACTATGGCTACACCTTC
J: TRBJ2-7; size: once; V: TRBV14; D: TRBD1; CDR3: CASSLLETGNYEQYF; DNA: TGTGCCAGCAGCCTGTTGGAGACAGGGAACTACGAGCAGTACTTC
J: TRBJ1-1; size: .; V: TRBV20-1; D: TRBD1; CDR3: CSARGTGVLVTEAFF; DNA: TGCAGTGCTAGGGGGACAGGGGTTTTAGTCACTGAAGCTTTCTTT
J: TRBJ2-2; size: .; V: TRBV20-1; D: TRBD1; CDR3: CSARDYRGRGGELFF; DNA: TGCAGTGCTAGAGATTACAGGGGGCGCGGCGGGGAGCTGTTTTTT
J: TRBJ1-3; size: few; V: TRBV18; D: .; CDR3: CASSSSVVASGNTIYF; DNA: TGTGCCAGCTCATCTTCAGTGGTCGCTTCTGGAAACACCATATATTTT
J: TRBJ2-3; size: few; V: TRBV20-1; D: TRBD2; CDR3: CSASGLAANTDTQYF; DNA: TGCAGTGCTAGTGGACTAGCGGCCAACACAGATACGCAGTATTTT
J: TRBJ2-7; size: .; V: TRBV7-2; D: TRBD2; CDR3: CASSSNSRSGGAIYEQYF; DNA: TGTGCCAGCAGCTCGAATTCTCGGAGCGGGGGGGCCATTTACGAGCAGTACTTC
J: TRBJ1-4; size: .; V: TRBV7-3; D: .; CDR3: CTSRHGDEKLFF; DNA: TGTACCAGCAGGCACGGGGATGAAAAACTGTTTTTT
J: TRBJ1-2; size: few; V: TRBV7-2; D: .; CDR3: CASSFRHSPNYGYTF; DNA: TGTGCCAGCAGCTTCCGACACTCCCCTAACTATGGCTACACCTTC
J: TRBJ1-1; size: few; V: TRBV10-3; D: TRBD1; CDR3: CAISKTGTGADEAFF; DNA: TGTGCCATCAGTAAGACCGGGACAGGGGCTGATGAAGCTTTCTTT
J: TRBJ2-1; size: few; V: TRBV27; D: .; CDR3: CASSLFRGDEQFF; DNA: TGTGCCAGCAGTCTATTCAGGGGCGATGAGCAGTTCTTC
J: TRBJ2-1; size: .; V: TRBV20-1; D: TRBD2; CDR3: CSAREVLAVNNEQFF; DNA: TGCAGTGCTAGAGAGGTACTAGCGGTCAACAATGAGCAGTTCTTC
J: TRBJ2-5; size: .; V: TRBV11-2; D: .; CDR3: CASSLRGTETQYF; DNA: TGTGCCAGCAGCTTAAGGGGCACTGAGACCCAGTACTTC
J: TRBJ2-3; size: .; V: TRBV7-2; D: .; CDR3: CASSQPRPAQYF; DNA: TGTGCCAGCAGCCAACCCCGGCCCGCGCAGTATTTT
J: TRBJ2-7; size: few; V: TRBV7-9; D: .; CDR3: CASSLSLGLEQYF; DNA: TGTGCCAGCAGCTTGAGTCTTGGACTCGAGCAGTACTTC
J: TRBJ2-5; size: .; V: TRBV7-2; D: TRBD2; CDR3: CASSSGLATRETQYF; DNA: TGTGCCAGCAGCTCGGGACTAGCCACCCGAGAGACCCAGTACTTC
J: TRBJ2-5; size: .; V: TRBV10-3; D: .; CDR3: CAISAGILETQYF; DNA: TGTGCCATCAGTGCTGGGATCCTTGAGACCCAGTACTTC
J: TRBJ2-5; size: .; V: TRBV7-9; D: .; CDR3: CASSRSPEAQTRYF; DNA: TGTGCCAGCAGCCGAAGCCCGGAGGCTCAGACCCGGTACTTC
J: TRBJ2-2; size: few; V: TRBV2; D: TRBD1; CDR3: CASSGQGYTGELFF; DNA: TGTGCCAGCTCGGGACAGGGATACACCGGGGAGCTGTTTTTT
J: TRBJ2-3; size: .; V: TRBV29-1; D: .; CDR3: CSLLMGTDTQYF; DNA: TGCAGCCTACTGATGGGCACAGATACGCAGTATTTT
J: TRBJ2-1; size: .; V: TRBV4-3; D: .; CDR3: CASSRQTTTYNEQFF; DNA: TGCGCCAGCAGCCGCCAGACTACGACCTACAATGAGCAGTTCTTC
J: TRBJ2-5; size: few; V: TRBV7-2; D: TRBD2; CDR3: CASSLGLAGGSNQETQYF; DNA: TGTGCCAGCAGCTTAGGACTAGCGGGGGGATCTAACCAAGAGACCCAGTACTTC
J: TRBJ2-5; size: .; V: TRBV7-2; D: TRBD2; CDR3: CASSLGLAGGQTTQYF; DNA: TGTGCCAGCAGCTTAGGATTAGCGGGGGGCCAAACGACCCAGTACTTC
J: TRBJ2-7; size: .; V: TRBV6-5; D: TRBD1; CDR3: CASSQRQGRQYF; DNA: TGTGCCAGCAGCCAACGACAGGGGAGGCAGTACTTC